The present entry profiles one TCR beta chain with its context. Its target antigen remains unknown. This may come from a read error, since a much larger clone is one base off. The DNA is omitted, as the CDR3 cannot be located on it reliably, and the CDR3 follows TCRdb's listing. The data stem from a study of breast tumors, draining lymph nodes, adjacent tissues (dated by TCRdb to between 2015 and 2016). Regarding the research as a whole: The study compared TCR beta repertoires across tumor, adjacent nontumor tissue and axillary lymph nodes from breast cancer patients. In human breast cancer, the study set out to evaluate how tumor, surrounding tissue and draining lymph node repertoires relate to one another and whether T cells may move between these sites.

Instrument used: Illumina HiSeq 2000. TCR beta chain libraries were generated by multiplex PCR amplification. High-throughput sequencing was used to analyze the amplified TCR beta chain products. Using fastp at Q25 and MiXCR, TCRdb reprocessed the public reads and kept productive beta chains. Each CDR3 protein appears once, grouped with its most common genes and DNA. The sample table lists tens of thousands of distinct CDR3 sequences, under 50% of them with a count of one. The top ten hold about 11% of the sample. CDR1 SGHTA and CDR2 FQGNSA are derived from the germline V gene. Reading from cysteine to phenylalanine, the CDR3 counts 19 amino acids. Beyond this particular receptor, the publication reports: In luminal-like breast cancer, tumor and nontumor tissue repertoires resembled each other significantly more than in basal-like breast cancer. The conclusion that tumor T cells originate in lymph nodes was framed as consistent with a hypothesis rather than directly demonstrated. The data were considered consistent with most tumor T cells being derived from the lymph node and subsequently expanding within tumor tissue. T-cell repertoire diversity in tumors was found to be lower than in lymph nodes but higher than in nontumor tissue, and preferential V and J gene usage was observed.

The sequenced sample consisted of breast tumor tissue. The chain uses TRBV7-2 and TRBJ2-5; the table gives TRBD2 as D, unverified against the DNA. The TCR originated in a female donor with breast cancer. Some clones in this sample may be carry-over from other donors' samples. Here the CDR3 is given as CDSSFYICSARRQGETQYF.